This T cell receptor (beta chain) derives from a study of response to subunit inactivated influenza vaccine. This clonotype was observed a few times. TCRdb independently ran MiXCR on the RT-PCR reads; one entry per CDR3 protein. The repertoire holds hundreds of thousands of distinct CDR3 sequences, with 10% to 12% as singletons. V was trimmed by 3 bases and J by 7 bases, leaving 19 bases between them. The CDR3 covers 16 residues. Germline loops: CDR1 SGHDN, CDR2 FVKESK. The data also belong to a second study, concerning T cells expressing NK-cell markers. That study reports: The authors made TCR beta cDNA libraries by 5'RACE template switching. This switching added a universal primer site and UMIs. In sorted CD3+CD56+NKG2C+, CD3+CD56+NKG2C- and CD3+CD56-NKG2C+ T cells, TCR beta repertoires were obtained. One of eight sequenced donors was HCMV-seronegative; the other seven were seropositive. About 6 donors had dominant NKG2C+ clonotypes that comprised about 1.0-7.5% of their CD8+ T cells. Uncertainty persisted over the HCMV specificity of expanded NKG2C+ T cell clones.

The chain has TRBV14 and TRBJ2-1; D might be TRBD1 or TRBD2, each matching 6 bases. The source material was PBMCs from blood, sampled on the day of vaccination. This TCR derives from a man aged 45-65 years who received an inactivated influenza vaccine. CDR3 coding DNA: TGTGCCAGCAGCCATGTGGGGGGCCCCGGTAGGAATGAGCAGTTCTTC. Translating it yields CASSHVGGPGRNEQFF.